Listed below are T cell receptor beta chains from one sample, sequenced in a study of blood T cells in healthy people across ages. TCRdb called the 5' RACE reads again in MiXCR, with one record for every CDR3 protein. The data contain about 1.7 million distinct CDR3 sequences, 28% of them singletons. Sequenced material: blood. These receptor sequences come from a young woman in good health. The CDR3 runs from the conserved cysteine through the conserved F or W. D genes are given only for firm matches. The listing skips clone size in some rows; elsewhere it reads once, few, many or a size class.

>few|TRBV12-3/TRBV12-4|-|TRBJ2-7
CASSFGRASDEQYF
TGTGCCAGCAGTTTCGGCAGGGCGAGTGACGAGCAGTACTTC
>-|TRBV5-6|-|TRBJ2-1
CASSLASLEQFF
TGTGCCAGCAGCTTGGCTAGTCTTGAGCAGTTCTTC
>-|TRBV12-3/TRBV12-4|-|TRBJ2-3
CASRVGADTQYF
TGTGCCAGCAGAGTGGGAGCAGATACGCAGTATTTT
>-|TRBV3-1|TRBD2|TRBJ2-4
CASSHLAGGTKNIQYF
TGTGCCAGCAGCCATTTAGCGGGAGGGACCAAAAACATTCAGTACTTC
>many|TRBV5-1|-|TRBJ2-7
CASSLEEEPYEQYF
TGCGCCAGCAGCTTGGAGGAGGAACCCTACGAGCAGTACTTC
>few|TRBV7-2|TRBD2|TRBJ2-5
CASRPGTSGGRETQYF
TGTGCCAGCAGACCAGGGACTAGCGGGGGGCGAGAGACCCAGTACTTC
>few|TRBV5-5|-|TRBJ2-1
CASTHGPRYNEQFF
TGTGCCAGCACCCACGGCCCGCGGTACAATGAGCAGTTTTTC
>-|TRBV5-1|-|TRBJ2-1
CASSLSANVNERFF
TGCGCCAGCAGCTTATCGGCAAACGTCAATGAGCGGTTCTTC
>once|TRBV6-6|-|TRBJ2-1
CASSSRGDLDNEQFF
TGTGCCAGCAGTTCACGAGGGGACCTCGACAATGAGCAGTTCTTC
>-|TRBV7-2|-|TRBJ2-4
CASSLDYGRENIQYF
TGTGCCAGCAGCCTAGACTACGGCCGCGAAAACATTCAGTACTTC
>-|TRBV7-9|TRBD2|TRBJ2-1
CASSPRVEETSGYNEQFF
TGTGCCAGCAGCCCAAGGGTGGAGGAGACTAGCGGTTACAATGAGCAGTTCTTC
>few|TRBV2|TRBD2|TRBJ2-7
CASSESTAGEQYF
TGTGCCAGCAGTGAATCAACAGCGGGGGAGCAGTACTTC
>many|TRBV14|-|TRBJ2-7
CASSHVDGYEQYF
TGTGCCAGCAGCCATGTGGACGGATACGAGCAGTACTTC
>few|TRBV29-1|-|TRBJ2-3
CSVDPAGSDTQYF
TGCAGCGTTGATCCGGCAGGGTCAGATACGCAGTATTTT
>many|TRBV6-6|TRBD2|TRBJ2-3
CASSTSGGTDTQYF
TGTGCCAGCTCGACTAGCGGGGGCACAGATACGCAGTATTTT
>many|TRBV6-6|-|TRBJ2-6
CASTEWGAGANVLTF
TGTGCCAGCACCGAATGGGGGGCTGGGGCCAACGTCCTGACTTTC
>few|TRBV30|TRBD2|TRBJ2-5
CAWSRGLAGETQYF
TGTGCCTGGAGTCGAGGGCTAGCGGGAGAGACCCAGTACTTC
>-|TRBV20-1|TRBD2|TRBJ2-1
CSARELAGGTHNEQFF
TGCAGTGCTAGAGAGCTAGCGGGAGGGACCCACAATGAGCAGTTCTTC
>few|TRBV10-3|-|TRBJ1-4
CAIRDEVAGKLFF
TGTGCCATCAGGGACGAAGTAGCCGGAAAACTGTTTTTT
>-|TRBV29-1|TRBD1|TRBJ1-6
CSVPGGQGMNSPLHF
TGCAGCGTCCCCGGGGGACAGGGTATGAATTCACCCCTCCACTTT
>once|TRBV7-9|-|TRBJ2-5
CASSLELRESGETQYF
TGTGCCAGCAGCTTAGAACTTCGGGAGTCAGGAGAGACCCAGTACTTC
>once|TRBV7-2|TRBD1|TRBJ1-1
CASSLTQGAGTEAFF
TGTGCCAGCAGCTTAACACAGGGGGCTGGCACTGAAGCTTTCTTT
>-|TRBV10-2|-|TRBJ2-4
CASSDSVVGNIQYF
TGCGCCAGCAGTGACTCGGTGGTGGGAAACATTCAGTACTTC
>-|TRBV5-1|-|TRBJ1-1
CASSLGDGHRNTEAFF
TGCGCCAGCAGCTTGGGGGATGGACATAGGAACACTGAAGCTTTCTTT
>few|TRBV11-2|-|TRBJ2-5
CASSPPGGLYQETLYF
TGTGCCAGCAGCCCCCCTGGGGGGTTGTACCAAGAGACCCTGTACTTC
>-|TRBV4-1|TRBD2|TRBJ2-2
CASSQDPGTSVTGELFF
TGCGCCAGCAGCCAAGACCCCGGGACTAGCGTCACCGGGGAGCTGTTTTTT
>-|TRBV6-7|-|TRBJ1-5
CASSNFTGFRHF
TGTGCCAGCAGTAACTTTACAGGGTTCCGGCATTTT
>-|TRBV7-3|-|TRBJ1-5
CASSFRANSNQPQHF
TGTGCCAGCAGCTTCAGGGCAAATAGCAATCAGCCCCAGCATTTT
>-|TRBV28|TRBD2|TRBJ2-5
CTHTGGQVETQYF
TGTACCCATACGGGGGGGCAGGTCGAGACCCAGTACTTC
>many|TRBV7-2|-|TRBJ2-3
CASRAVEGRTDTQYF
TGTGCCAGCAGGGCCGTTGAGGGGCGCACAGATACGCAGTATTTT
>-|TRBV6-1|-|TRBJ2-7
CASTRTPPTYEQYF
TGTGCCAGCACCCGGACGCCACCGACCTACGAGCAGTACTTC
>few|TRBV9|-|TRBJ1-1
CASSRSGHTEAFF
TGTGCCAGCAGCCGGTCAGGTCACACTGAAGCTTTCTTT
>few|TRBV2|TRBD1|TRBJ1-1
CAGQGLMNTEAFF
TGTGCCGGACAGGGGCTAATGAACACTGAAGCTTTCTTT
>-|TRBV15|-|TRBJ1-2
CATSSRGAGYTF
TGTGCCACCAGCTCCAGGGGAGCTGGCTACACCTTC
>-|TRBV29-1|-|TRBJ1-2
CSVAFSAVTGHTF
TGCAGCGTTGCGTTTTCGGCAGTCACCGGCCACACCTTC
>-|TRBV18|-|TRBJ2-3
CASSPTGRTSTDTQYF
TGTGCCAGCTCACCAACGGGACGGACTAGCACAGATACGCAGTATTTT
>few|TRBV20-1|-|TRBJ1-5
CSATGGIRSNQPQHF
TGCAGTGCTACCGGGGGGATTCGGAGCAATCAGCCCCAGCATTTT
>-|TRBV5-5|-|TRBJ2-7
CASSSAPSSVYEQYF
TGTGCCAGCAGCAGCGCCCCCTCCTCGGTCTACGAGCAGTACTTC
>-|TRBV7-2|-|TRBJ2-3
CASRSWEDSTDTQYF
TGTGCCAGCAGGTCGTGGGAGGACTCAACAGATACGCAGTATTTT
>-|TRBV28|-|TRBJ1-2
CASSKMGGYGYTF
TGTGCCAGCAGCAAAATGGGCGGGTATGGCTACACCTTC
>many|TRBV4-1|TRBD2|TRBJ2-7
CASGVGGDYEQYF
TGCGCCTCAGGGGTCGGGGGGGACTACGAGCAGTACTTC
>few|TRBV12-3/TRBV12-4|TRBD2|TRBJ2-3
CASSSMSYIGGGGLTDTQYF
TGTGCCAGCAGTTCGATGAGCTACATAGGCGGGGGGGGTCTCACAGATACGCAGTATTTT
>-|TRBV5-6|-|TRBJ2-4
CACSFPRGNIQYF
TGTGCCTGCAGCTTTCCCAGGGGAAACATTCAGTACTTC
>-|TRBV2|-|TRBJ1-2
CASSESGRNYGYTF
TGTGCCAGCAGTGAATCTGGTCGGAACTATGGCTACACCTTC
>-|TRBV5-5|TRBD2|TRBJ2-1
CASSSPGTIYNEQFF
TGTGCCAGCAGCTCCCCCGGGACTATTTACAATGAGCAGTTCTTC
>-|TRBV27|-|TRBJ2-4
CASSFGQGQGLQYF
TGTGCCAGCAGTTTCGGACAAGGGCAGGGGCTTCAGTACTTC
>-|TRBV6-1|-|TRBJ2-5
CASSERVGRQETQYF
TGTGCCAGCAGTGAAAGGGTGGGGAGACAAGAGACCCAGTACTTC
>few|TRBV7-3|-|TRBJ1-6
CASSSSGAGIAPLHF
TGTGCCAGCAGCTCCTCGGGGGCGGGTATTGCACCCCTCCACTTT
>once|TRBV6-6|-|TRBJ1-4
CASRQTVREKLFF
TGTGCCAGCAGACAGACAGTGCGGGAAAAACTGTTTTTT
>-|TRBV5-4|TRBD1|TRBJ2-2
CASGGTGVSGELFF
TGTGCCAGCGGGGGGACAGGGGTATCCGGGGAGCTGTTTTTT
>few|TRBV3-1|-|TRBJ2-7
CASSPERSSYEQYF
TGTGCCAGCAGCCCCGAACGGAGCTCCTACGAGCAGTACTTC
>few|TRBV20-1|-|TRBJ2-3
CSAPQLTDTQYF
TGCAGTGCCCCCCAGCTCACAGATACGCAGTATTTT
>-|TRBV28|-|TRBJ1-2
CAITGPGGYTF
TGTGCCATCACAGGTCCGGGGGGCTACACCTTC
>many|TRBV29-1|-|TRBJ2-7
CSVARVSGYEQYF
TGCAGCGTCGCTAGGGTGAGTGGCTACGAGCAGTACTTC
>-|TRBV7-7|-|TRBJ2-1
CASSSGPGDEQFF
TGTGCCAGCAGCTCAGGCCCTGGCGATGAGCAGTTCTTC
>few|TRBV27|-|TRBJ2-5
CASSGRSQETQYF
TGTGCCAGCAGCGGGAGAAGCCAAGAGACCCAGTACTTC
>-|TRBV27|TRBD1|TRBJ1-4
CASNIRTGEKLFF
TGTGCCAGCAATATCCGGACAGGGGAAAAACTGTTTTTT
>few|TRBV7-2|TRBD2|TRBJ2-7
CASSSGLARAFSYEQYF
TGTGCCAGCAGCTCCGGACTAGCGAGAGCTTTCAGCTACGAGCAGTACTTC
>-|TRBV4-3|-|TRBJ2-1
CASSQEMDTTYNEQFF
TGCGCCAGCAGCCAAGAGATGGACACCACCTACAATGAGCAGTTCTTC
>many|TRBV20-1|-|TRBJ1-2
CSARDLAAYGYTF
TGCAGTGCTAGAGATCTGGCAGCCTATGGCTACACCTTC